The clone carrying this TCR beta chain has a single count. No antigen is known for it. Methods used by the authors: Junction-only immunoSEQ sequences carried no quality scores, so filtering differed. TCRdb's copy holds only in-frame clones and misses some; the assay was immunoSEQ multiplex PCR. The D gene and trimming were derived from the DNA, and the V and J assignments and clone size from that table. Of 550,000 to 800,000 clones listed, roughly 88% are singletons. This entry is derived from a study of shared clonotypes between healthy human individuals. Study-wide results and limits: The sharing of 5% to 5.5% of naive CD4 clonotypes was seen across a handful of donors. Only blood underwent sampling, and tissue repertoires likely differ.

The V gene end was trimmed by 4 bases and the J gene end by 3 bases; junction bases not matched to a gene: 28. The CDR3 covers 22 residues. Sample: memory CD8+ T cells from PBMCs. As for subset: CD45RO+ cells pooled with CCR7-negative TemRA cells. J is TRBJ2-7 and V is TRBV23-1, with TRBD2 identical over 9 bases. TRBV23-1 is an open reading frame whose function is uncertain. The origin of this receptor is a man aged 18-30 years in good health. Some clones in this sample may be carry-over from other donors' samples. The CDR3 spells CASSRPRDTGPPQREVFYEQYF. The DNA for the CDR3 is TGCGCCAGCAGTCGACCACGGGACACCGGACCCCCACAGCGGGAGGTCTTCTACGAGCAGTACTTC.